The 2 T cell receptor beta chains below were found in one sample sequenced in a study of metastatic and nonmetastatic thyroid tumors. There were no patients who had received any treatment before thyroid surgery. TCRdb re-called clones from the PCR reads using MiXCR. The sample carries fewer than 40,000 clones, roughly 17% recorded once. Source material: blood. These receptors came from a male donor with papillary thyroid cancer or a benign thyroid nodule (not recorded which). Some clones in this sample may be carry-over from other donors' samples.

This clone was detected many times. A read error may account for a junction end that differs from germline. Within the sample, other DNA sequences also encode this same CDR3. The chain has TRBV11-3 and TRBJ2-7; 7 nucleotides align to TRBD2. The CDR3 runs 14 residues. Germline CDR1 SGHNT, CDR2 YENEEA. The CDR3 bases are TGTGCCAGCAGCCCAGTGGCGGGAGCCTACGAACAGTACTTC. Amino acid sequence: CASSPVAGAYEQYF.

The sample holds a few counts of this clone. DNA for the CDR3: TGTGCCAGCAGTTTCCGGACCGAGCAGTTCTTC. This codes for CASSFRTEQFF. The rearrangement links TRBV12-3 or TRBV12-4 to TRBJ2-1; D is unresolved. The germline V and J ends were trimmed by 3 bases and 10 bases, with 7 bases remaining between them. This CDR3 is built from 11 residues.